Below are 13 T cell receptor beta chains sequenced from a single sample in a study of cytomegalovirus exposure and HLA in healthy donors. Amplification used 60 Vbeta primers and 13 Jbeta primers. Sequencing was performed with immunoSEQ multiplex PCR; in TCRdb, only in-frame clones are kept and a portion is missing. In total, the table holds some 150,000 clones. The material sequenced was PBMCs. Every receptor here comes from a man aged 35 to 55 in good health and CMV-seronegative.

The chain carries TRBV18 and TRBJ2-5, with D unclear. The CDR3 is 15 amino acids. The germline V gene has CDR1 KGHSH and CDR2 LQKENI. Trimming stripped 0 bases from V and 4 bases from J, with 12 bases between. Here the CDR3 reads CASSPPTDFGETQYF. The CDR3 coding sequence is TGTGCCAGCTCACCACCGACCGACTTCGGAGAGACCCAGTACTTC.

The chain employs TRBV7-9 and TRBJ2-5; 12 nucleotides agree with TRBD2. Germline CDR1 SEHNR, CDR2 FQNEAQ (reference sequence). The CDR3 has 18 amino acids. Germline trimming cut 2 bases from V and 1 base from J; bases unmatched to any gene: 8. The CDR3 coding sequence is TGTGCCAGCAGCTTATCCCCGGGACTAGCGGGTCTCCAAGAGACCCAGTACTTC. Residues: CASSLSPGLAGLQETQYF. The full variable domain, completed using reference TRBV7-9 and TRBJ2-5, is DTGVSQNPRHKITKRGQNVTFRCDPISEHNRLYWYRQTLGQGPEFLTYFQNEAQLEKSRLLSDRFSAERPKGSFSTLEIQRTEQGDSAMYLCASSLSPGLAGLQETQYFGPGTRLLVL.

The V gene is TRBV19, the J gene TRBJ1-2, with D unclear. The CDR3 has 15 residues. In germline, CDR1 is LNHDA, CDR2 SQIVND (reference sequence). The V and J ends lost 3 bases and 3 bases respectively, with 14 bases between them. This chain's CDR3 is CASSILHSLDYGYTF. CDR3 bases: TGTGCCAGTAGTATCCTGCACAGCTTGGACTATGGCTACACCTTC.

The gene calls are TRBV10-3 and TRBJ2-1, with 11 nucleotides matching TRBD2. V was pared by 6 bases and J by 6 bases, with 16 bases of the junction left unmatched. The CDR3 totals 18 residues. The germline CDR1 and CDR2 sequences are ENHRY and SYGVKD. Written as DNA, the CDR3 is TGTGCCATCAGCCCCACAATGACGCTAGCGGGGGGCTCCAATGAGCAGTTCTTC. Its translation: CAISPTMTLAGGSNEQFF.

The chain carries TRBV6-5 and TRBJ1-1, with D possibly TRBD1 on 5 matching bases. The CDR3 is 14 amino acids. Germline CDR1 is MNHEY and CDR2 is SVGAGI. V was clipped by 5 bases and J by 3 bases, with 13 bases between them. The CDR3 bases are TGTGCCAGCAGTCGAGAGACAGAGGACACTGAAGCTTTCTTT. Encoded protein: CASSRETEDTEAFF.

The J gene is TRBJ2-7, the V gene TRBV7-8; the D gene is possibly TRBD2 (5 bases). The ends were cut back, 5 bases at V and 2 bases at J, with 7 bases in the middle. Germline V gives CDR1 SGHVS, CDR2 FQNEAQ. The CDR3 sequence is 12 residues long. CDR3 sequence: CASSNGAYEQYF. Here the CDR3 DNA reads TGTGCCAGCAGCAACGGGGCCTACGAGCAGTACTTC.

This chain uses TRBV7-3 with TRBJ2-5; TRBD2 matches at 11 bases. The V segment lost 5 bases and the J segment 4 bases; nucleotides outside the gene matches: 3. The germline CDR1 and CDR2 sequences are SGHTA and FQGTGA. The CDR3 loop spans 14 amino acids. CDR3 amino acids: CASSTSGGGETQYF. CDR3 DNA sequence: TGTGCCAGCAGCACTAGCGGGGGAGGAGAGACCCAGTACTTC. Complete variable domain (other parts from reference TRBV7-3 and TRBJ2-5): GAGVSQTPSNKVTEKGKYVELRCDPISGHTALYWYRQSLGQGPEFLIYFQGTGAADDSGLPNDRFFAVRPEGSVSTLKIQRTERGDSAVYLCASSTSGGGETQYFGPGTRLLVL.

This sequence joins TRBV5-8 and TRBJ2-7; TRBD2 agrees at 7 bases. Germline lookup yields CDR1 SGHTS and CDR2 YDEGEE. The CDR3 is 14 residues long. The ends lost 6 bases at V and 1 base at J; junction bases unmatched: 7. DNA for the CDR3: TGTGCCAGCATTTCCGGGGGGACTTCCTACGAGCAGTACTTC. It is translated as CASISGGTSYEQYF.

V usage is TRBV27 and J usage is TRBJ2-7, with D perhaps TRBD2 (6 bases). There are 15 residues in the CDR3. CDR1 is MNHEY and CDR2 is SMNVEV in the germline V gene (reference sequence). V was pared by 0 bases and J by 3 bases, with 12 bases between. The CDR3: CASSLSSGGVYEQYF. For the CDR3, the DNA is TGTGCCAGCAGTTTATCTAGCGGCGGGGTCTACGAGCAGTACTTC.

CDR3 nucleotides: TGTGCCAGCAGCTTTGGTCTAGCGGGGGGGTTGTCCTACAATGAGCAGTTCTTC. Encoded protein: CASSFGLAGGLSYNEQFF. The V gene is TRBV5-6, the J gene TRBJ2-1, with TRBD2 identical over 12 bases. The CDR3 loop spans 18 amino acids. Germline V CDR1 and CDR2: SGHDT, YYEEEE. The J segment lost 1 base and the V segment lost 2 bases, leaving 7 bases of the junction unmatched.

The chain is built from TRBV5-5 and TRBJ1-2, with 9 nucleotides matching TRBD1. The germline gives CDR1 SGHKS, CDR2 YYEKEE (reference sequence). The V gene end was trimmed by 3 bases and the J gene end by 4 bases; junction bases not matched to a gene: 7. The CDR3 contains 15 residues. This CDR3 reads CASSWGQGGSYGYTF. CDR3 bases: TGTGCCAGCAGCTGGGGACAGGGTGGTTCCTATGGCTACACCTTC.

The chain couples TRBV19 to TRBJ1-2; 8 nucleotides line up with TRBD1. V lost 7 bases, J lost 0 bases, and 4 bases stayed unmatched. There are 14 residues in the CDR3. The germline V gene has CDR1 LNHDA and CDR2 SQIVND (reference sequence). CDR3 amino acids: CASTLGQANYGYTF. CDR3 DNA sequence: TGTGCCAGTACCCTGGGACAGGCTAACTATGGCTACACCTTC.

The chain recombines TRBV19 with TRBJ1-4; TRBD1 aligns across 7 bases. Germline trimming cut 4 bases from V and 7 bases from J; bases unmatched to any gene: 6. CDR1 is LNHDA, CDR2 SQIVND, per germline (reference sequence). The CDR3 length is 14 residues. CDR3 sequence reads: CASSKGGLGEKLFF. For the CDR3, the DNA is TGTGCCAGTAGTAAAGGGGGCTTGGGTGAAAAACTGTTTTTT.